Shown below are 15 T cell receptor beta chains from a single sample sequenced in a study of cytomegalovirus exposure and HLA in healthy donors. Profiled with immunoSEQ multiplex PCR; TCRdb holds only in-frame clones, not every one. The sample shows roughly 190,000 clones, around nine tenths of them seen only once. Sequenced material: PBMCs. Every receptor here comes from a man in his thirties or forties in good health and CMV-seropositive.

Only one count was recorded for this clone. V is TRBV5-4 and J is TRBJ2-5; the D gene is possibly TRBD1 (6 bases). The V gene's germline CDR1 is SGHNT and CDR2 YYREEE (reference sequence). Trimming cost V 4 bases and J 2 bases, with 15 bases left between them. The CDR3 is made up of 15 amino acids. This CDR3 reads CASSLDARGQETQYF. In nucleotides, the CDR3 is TGTGCCAGCAGCCTGGACGCAAGGGGGCAAGAGACCCAGTACTTC.

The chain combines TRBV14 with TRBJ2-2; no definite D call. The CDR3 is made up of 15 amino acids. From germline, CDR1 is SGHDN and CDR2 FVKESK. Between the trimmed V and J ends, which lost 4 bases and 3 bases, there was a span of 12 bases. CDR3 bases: TGTGCCAGCAGCCCCTGGGGTGATTACACCGGGGAGCTGTTTTTT. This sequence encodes CASSPWGDYTGELFF.

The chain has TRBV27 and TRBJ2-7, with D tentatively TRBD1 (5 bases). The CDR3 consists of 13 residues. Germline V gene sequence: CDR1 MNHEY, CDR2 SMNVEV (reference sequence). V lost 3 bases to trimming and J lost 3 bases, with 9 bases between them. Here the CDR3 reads CASSFYQGYEQYF. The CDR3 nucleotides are TGTGCCAGCAGTTTTTATCAGGGCTACGAGCAGTACTTC.

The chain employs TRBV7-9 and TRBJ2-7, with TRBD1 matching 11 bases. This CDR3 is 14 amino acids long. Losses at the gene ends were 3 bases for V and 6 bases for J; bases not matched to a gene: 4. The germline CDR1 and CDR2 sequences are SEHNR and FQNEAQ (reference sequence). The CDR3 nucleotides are TGTGCCAGCAGCTTGGGACAGGGGGTAAGCGAGCAGTACTTC. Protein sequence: CASSLGQGVSEQYF.

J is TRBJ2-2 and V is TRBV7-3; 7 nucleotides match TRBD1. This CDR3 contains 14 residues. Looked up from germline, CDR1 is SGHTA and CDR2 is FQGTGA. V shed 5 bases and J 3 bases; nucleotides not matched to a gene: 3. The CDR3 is CASSLQGHTGELFF. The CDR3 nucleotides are TGTGCCAGCAGCCTACAGGGGCACACCGGGGAGCTGTTTTTT. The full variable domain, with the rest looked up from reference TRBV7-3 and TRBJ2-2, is GAGVSQTPSNKVTEKGKYVELRCDPISGHTALYWYRQSLGQGPEFLIYFQGTGAADDSGLPNDRFFAVRPEGSVSTLKIQRTERGDSAVYLCASSLQGHTGELFFGEGSRLTVL.

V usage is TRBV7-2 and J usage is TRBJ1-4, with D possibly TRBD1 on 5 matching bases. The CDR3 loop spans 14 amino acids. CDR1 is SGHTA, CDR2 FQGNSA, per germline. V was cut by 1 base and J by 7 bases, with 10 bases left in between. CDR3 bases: TGTGCCAGCAGCTTAGTCAACAGGCCTGAAAAACTGTTTTTT. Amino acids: CASSLVNRPEKLFF.

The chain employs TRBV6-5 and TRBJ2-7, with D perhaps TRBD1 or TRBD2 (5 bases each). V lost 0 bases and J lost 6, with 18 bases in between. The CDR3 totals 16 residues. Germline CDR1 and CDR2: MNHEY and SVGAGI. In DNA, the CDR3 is TGTGCCAGCAGTTACTCGCCCGGGTCGGGGACCCGCGAGCAGTACTTC. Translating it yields CASSYSPGSGTREQYF.

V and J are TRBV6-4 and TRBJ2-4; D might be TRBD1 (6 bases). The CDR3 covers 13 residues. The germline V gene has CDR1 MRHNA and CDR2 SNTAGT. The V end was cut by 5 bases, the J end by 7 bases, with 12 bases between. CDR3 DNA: TGTGCCAGCAGTCCGGACCAGGGGAACATTCAGTACTTC. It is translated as CASSPDQGNIQYF.

The DNA for the CDR3 is TGTGCCAGTAGTATACGACAGGCCGGGCAAGCCAAAAACATTCAGTACTTC. This translates into CASSIRQAGQAKNIQYF. The rearrangement links TRBV19 to TRBJ2-4, with a tentative D call TRBD1 (6 bases). Trimming took off 2 bases at V and 0 bases at J, with 14 bases between the two ends. The CDR3 loop spans 17 amino acids. Per germline, CDR1 LNHDA and CDR2 SQIVND (reference sequence).

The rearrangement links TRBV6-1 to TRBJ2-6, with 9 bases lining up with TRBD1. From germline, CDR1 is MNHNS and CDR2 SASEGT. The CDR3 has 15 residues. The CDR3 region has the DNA TGTGTTGCGGGACAGGGTCTCTTTGGGGCCAACGTCCTGACTTTC. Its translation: CVAGQGLFGANVLTF.

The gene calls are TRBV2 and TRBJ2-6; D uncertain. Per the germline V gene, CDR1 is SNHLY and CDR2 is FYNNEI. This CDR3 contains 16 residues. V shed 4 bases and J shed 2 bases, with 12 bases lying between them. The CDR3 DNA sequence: TGTGCCAGCAGTGCCCGCGGAAACCCTGGGGCCAACGTCCTGACTTTC. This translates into CASSARGNPGANVLTF.

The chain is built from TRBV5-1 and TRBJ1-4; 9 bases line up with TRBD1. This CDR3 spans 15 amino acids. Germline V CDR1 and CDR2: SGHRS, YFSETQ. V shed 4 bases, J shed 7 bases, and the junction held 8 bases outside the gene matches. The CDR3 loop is CASSPTGGAGEKLFF. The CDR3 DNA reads TGCGCCAGCAGCCCCACAGGGGGCGCGGGTGAAAAACTGTTTTTT.

This CDR3 reads CASSLGRLDEQFF. CDR3 nucleotides: TGTGCCAGCAGTTTAGGGAGATTGGATGAGCAGTTCTTC. The V call is TRBV28, the J call TRBJ2-1; D is perhaps TRBD2 (5 bases). V gave up 2 bases and J gave up 8 bases, with 10 bases separating them. CDR1 and CDR2 from the germline V gene are MDHEN and SYDVKM. The CDR3 is 13 amino acids.

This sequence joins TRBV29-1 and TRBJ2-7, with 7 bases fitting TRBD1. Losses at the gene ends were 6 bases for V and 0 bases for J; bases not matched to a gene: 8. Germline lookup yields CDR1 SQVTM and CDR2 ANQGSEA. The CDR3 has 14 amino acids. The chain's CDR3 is CSVRRDSSSYEQYF. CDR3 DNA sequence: TGCAGCGTGCGCCGGGACAGCAGCTCCTACGAGCAGTACTTC.

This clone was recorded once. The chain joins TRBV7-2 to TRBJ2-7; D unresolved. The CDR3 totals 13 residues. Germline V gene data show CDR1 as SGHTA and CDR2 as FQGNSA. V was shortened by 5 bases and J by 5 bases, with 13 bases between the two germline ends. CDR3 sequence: CASSPTYDNEQYF. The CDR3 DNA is TGTGCCAGCAGCCCGACCTACGATAACGAGCAGTACTTC.